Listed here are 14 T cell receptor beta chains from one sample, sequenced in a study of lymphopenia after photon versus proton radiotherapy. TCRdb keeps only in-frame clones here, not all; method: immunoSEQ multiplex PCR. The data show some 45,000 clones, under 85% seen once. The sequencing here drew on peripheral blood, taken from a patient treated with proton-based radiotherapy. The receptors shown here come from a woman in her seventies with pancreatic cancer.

The CDR3 DNA reads TGTGCCAGCAGTGCCCAGCCGGGACAGGGGGCGAAAGAGCAGTACTTC. Its protein is CASSAQPGQGAKEQYF. The chain is built from TRBV27 and TRBJ2-7; 12 nucleotides match TRBD1. V shed 5 bases and J 7 bases; nucleotides not matched to a gene: 12. From germline, CDR1 is MNHEY and CDR2 SMNVEV (reference sequence). The CDR3 extends over 16 amino acids.

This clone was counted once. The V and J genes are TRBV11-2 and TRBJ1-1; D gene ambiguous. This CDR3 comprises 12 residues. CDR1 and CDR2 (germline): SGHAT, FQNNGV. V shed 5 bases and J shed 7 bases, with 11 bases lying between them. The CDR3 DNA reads TGTGCCAGCAGCCCTAGACTATTTGAAGCTTTCTTT. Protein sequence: CASSPRLFEAFF.

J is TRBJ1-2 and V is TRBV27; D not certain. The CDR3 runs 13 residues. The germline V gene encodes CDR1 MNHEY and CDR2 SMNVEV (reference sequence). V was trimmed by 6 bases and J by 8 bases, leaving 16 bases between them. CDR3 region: CASRTTLSEGYTF. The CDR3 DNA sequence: TGTGCCAGCAGAACAACGTTATCGGAAGGCTACACCTTC.

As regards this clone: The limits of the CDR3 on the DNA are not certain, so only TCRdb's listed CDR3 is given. CDR3 region: CASSSGQGRPNTGELFF. The genes are TRBV19 and TRBJ2-2; TRBD1, the table's D call, lacks a check against the DNA. Germline CDR1 is LNHDA and CDR2 is SQIVND (reference sequence). 17 amino acids form the CDR3, both terminal residues included.

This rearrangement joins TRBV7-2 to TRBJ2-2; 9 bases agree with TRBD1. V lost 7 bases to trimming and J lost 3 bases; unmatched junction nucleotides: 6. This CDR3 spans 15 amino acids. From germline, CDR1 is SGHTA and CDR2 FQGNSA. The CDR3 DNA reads TGTGCCAGCATACAGGGGGCGCGGGACACCGGGGAGCTGTTTTTT. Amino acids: CASIQGARDTGELFF.

CDR3 amino acids: CASSPGLAGVLNTGELFF. CDR3 DNA sequence: TGCGCCAGCAGCCCGGGACTAGCGGGAGTCCTAAACACCGGGGAGCTGTTTTTT. The chain recombines TRBV5-1 with TRBJ2-2; 14 bases map to TRBD2. The germline gives CDR1 SGHRS, CDR2 YFSETQ. The trim removed 4 bases at V and 2 bases at J, leaving 7 bases unmatched. CDR3 length: 18 residues.

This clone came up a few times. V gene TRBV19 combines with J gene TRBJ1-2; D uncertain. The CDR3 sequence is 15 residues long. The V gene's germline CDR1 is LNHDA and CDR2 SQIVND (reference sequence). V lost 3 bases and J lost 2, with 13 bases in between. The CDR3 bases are TGTGCCAGTAGTATGACGAGCGGAGCCAACTATGGCTACACCTTC. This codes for CASSMTSGANYGYTF.

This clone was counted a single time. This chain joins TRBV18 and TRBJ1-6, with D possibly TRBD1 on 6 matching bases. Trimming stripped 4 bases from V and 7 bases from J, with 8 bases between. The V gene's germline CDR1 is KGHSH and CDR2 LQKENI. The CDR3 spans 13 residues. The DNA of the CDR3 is TGTGCCAGCTCACTTACAGGGAATTCACCCCTCCACTTT. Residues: CASSLTGNSPLHF.

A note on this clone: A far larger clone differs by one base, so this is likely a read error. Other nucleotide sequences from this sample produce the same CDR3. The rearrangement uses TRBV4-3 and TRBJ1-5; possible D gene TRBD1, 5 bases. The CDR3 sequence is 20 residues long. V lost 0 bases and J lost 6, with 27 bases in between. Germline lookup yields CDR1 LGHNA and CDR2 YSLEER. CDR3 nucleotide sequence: TGCGCCAGCAGCCAAGATCTTGGGGACGGGTCTGTTTTTGGGGGTCAGCCCCAGCATTTT. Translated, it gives CASSQDLGDGSVFGGQPQHF.

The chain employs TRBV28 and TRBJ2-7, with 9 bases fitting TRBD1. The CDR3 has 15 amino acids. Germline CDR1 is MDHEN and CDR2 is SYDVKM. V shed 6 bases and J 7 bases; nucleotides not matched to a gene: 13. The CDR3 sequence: CASSETGTGIEEQYF. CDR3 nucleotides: TGTGCCAGCAGCGAAACCGGGACAGGGATCGAGGAGCAGTACTTC.

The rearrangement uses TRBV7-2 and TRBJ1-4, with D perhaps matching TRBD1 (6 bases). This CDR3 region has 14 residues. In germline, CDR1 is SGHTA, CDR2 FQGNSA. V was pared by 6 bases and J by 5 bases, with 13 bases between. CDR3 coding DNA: TGTGCCAGCAGGGGTGGCGGGACAAATGAAAAACTGTTTTTT. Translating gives CASRGGGTNEKLFF.

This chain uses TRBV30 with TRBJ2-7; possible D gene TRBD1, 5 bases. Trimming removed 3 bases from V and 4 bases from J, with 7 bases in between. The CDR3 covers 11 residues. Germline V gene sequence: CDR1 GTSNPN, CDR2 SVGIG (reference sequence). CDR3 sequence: CAWSPGYEQYF. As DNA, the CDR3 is TGTGCCTGGAGCCCAGGGTACGAGCAGTACTTC.

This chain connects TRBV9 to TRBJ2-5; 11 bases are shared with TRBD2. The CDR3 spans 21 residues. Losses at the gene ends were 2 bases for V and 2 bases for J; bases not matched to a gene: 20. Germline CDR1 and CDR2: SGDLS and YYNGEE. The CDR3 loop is CASSVPPRTSGRNTPQETQYF. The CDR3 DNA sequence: TGTGCCAGCAGCGTCCCCCCTCGGACTAGCGGGCGAAACACGCCTCAAGAGACCCAGTACTTC.

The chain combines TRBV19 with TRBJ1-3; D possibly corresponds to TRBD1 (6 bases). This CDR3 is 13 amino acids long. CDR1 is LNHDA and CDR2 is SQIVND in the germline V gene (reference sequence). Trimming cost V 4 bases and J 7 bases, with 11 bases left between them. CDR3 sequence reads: CASSRQDGNTIYF. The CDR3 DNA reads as TGTGCCAGTAGTAGACAGGACGGCAACACCATATATTTT.